The rows below give T cell receptor beta chains drawn from one sample of a study of blood T cell repertoires in COVID-19. The table came from immunoSEQ multiplex PCR; TCRdb's copy has only in-frame clones and leaves some out. This table holds approximately 260,000 clones, 75% to 90% found once. The sample comprised peripheral blood. These receptors were taken from a woman between 40 and 55 years old who had recovered from COVID-19. CDR3s include the opening cysteine and the closing phenylalanine or tryptophan. A D gene is named only where the DNA matches it firmly. Only part of the rows carry a size: once, few, many, or a class if the clone is expanded.

abundance: NA
d_gene: NA
v_gene: TRBV18
j_gene: TRBJ1-1
CDR3aa: CASSGQMNTEAFF
CDR3nt: TGTGCCAGCTCAGGACAGATGAACACTGAAGCTTTCTTT

abundance: NA
d_gene: NA
v_gene: TRBV7-9
j_gene: TRBJ2-7
CDR3aa: CASSLEGWHEQYF
CDR3nt: TGTGCCAGCAGCTTAGAGGGGTGGCACGAGCAGTACTTC

abundance: NA
d_gene: TRBD2
v_gene: TRBV10-2
j_gene: TRBJ2-3
CDR3aa: CASSESRAAGNTDTQYF
CDR3nt: TGCGCCAGCAGTGAGTCGAGGGCAGCGGGAAACACAGATACGCAGTATTTT

abundance: NA
d_gene: TRBD1
v_gene: TRBV7-9
j_gene: TRBJ1-3
CDR3aa: CASSLTGTGGGNTIYF
CDR3nt: TGTGCCAGCAGCTTAACCGGGACAGGGGGAGGAAACACCATATATTTT

abundance: NA
d_gene: NA
v_gene: TRBV5-1
j_gene: TRBJ2-6
CDR3aa: CASSPHWGGTGANVLTF
CDR3nt: TGCGCCAGCAGCCCCCACTGGGGGGGCACTGGGGCCAACGTCCTGACTTTC

abundance: many
d_gene: NA
v_gene: TRBV6-5
j_gene: TRBJ1-1
CDR3aa: CASRVKGGMNTEAFF
CDR3nt: TGTGCCAGCAGGGTAAAGGGAGGGATGAACACTGAAGCTTTCTTT

abundance: NA
d_gene: NA
v_gene: TRBV2
j_gene: TRBJ2-1
CDR3aa: CASTEVTYNEQFF
CDR3nt: TGTGCCAGCACGGAGGTAACCTACAATGAGCAGTTCTTC

abundance: NA
d_gene: TRBD1
v_gene: TRBV5-1
j_gene: TRBJ2-5
CDR3aa: CASARTGEETQYF
CDR3nt: TGCGCCAGCGCTCGGACAGGGGAAGAGACCCAGTACTTC

abundance: NA
d_gene: NA
v_gene: TRBV7-2
j_gene: TRBJ1-1
CDR3aa: CASSFRARDTEAFF
CDR3nt: TGTGCCAGCAGCTTCCGAGCGAGGGACACTGAAGCTTTCTTT

abundance: NA
d_gene: TRBD1
v_gene: TRBV5-1
j_gene: TRBJ1-1
CDR3aa: CASSQGDRMNTEAFF
CDR3nt: TGCGCCAGCAGCCAAGGGGACAGGATGAACACTGAAGCTTTCTTT

abundance: NA
d_gene: TRBD1
v_gene: TRBV23-1
j_gene: TRBJ1-1
CDR3aa: CASSQSRQGRHPEAFF
CDR3nt: TGCGCCAGCAGTCAATCACGACAGGGGAGGCATCCTGAAGCTTTCTTT

abundance: NA
d_gene: TRBD2
v_gene: TRBV18
j_gene: TRBJ2-5
CDR3aa: CASSPSGGRQETQYF
CDR3nt: TGTGCCAGCTCACCTAGCGGGGGGCGACAAGAGACCCAGTACTTC

abundance: NA
d_gene: NA
v_gene: TRBV5-1
j_gene: TRBJ2-5
CDR3aa: CASYRQVGETQYF
CDR3nt: TGCGCCAGCTATCGACAGGTTGGAGAGACCCAGTACTTC

abundance: NA
d_gene: NA
v_gene: TRBV10-3
j_gene: TRBJ2-1
CDR3aa: CAISESDRRSFSYNEQFF
CDR3nt: TGTGCCATCAGTGAGTCTGACAGGCGATCATTTTCCTACAATGAGCAGTTCTTC

abundance: NA
d_gene: NA
v_gene: TRBV9
j_gene: TRBJ1-4
CDR3aa: CASSREGGNEKLFF
CDR3nt: TGTGCCAGCAGTCGGGAGGGAGGGAATGAAAAACTGTTTTTT

abundance: NA
d_gene: TRBD2
v_gene: TRBV13
j_gene: TRBJ2-5
CDR3aa: CASSSAGIEETQYF
CDR3nt: TGTGCCAGCAGCTCAGCGGGGATAGAAGAGACCCAGTACTTC

abundance: NA
d_gene: TRBD1
v_gene: TRBV11-3
j_gene: TRBJ1-2
CDR3aa: CASSLLGQGARRDGYTF
CDR3nt: TGTGCCAGCAGCTTGTTAGGACAGGGTGCGAGGAGAGACGGCTACACCTTC

abundance: NA
d_gene: NA
v_gene: TRBV4-1
j_gene: TRBJ2-3
CDR3aa: CASGRDIGTDTQYF
CDR3nt: TGCGCCAGCGGCCGGGACATAGGAACAGATACGCAGTATTTT

abundance: once
d_gene: TRBD2
v_gene: TRBV3-1/TRBV3-2
j_gene: TRBJ2-1
CDR3aa: CASSQFGLAGGRWQFF
CDR3nt: TGTGCCAGCAGCCAATTTGGTCTAGCGGGGGGGCGATGGCAGTTCTTC

abundance: NA
d_gene: TRBD1
v_gene: TRBV11-2
j_gene: TRBJ1-2
CDR3aa: CASSLVQGAGGYTF
CDR3nt: TGTGCCAGCAGCTTAGTACAGGGGGCCGGTGGCTACACCTTC

abundance: NA
d_gene: TRBD2
v_gene: TRBV30
j_gene: TRBJ2-3
CDR3aa: CAWNSGGLTDTQYF
CDR3nt: TGTGCCTGGAATAGCGGGGGTCTTACAGATACGCAGTATTTT

abundance: NA
d_gene: NA
v_gene: TRBV30
j_gene: TRBJ2-5
CDR3aa: CAWSISETQYF
CDR3nt: TGTGCCTGGAGTATATCAGAGACCCAGTACTTC

abundance: once
d_gene: NA
v_gene: TRBV28
j_gene: TRBJ2-1
CDR3aa: CASSFVVRYNEQFF
CDR3nt: TGTGCCAGCAGTTTCGTAGTGAGGTACAATGAGCAGTTCTTC

abundance: NA
d_gene: NA
v_gene: TRBV19
j_gene: TRBJ1-6
CDR3aa: CASSIQFPYNSPLHF
CDR3nt: TGTGCCAGTAGTATCCAGTTCCCCTATAATTCACCCCTCCACTTT

abundance: NA
d_gene: TRBD1
v_gene: TRBV7-8
j_gene: TRBJ2-4
CDR3aa: CASSRDRNIQYF
CDR3nt: TGTGCCAGCAGCAGGGACAGAAACATTCAGTACTTC

abundance: NA
d_gene: NA
v_gene: TRBV11-2
j_gene: TRBJ2-7
CDR3aa: CASSLEGVQGREQYF
CDR3nt: TGTGCCAGCAGCTTAGAGGGTGTTCAAGGGAGGGAGCAGTACTTC

abundance: NA
d_gene: NA
v_gene: TRBV4-2
j_gene: TRBJ2-2
CDR3aa: CASSQEGGTGELFF
CDR3nt: TGTGCCAGCAGCCAAGAAGGGGGCACCGGGGAGCTGTTTTTT

abundance: NA
d_gene: TRBD1
v_gene: TRBV28
j_gene: TRBJ2-5
CDR3aa: CASRDREKRETQYF
CDR3nt: TGTGCCAGCCGAGACAGGGAGAAGCGAGAGACCCAGTACTTC

abundance: NA
d_gene: NA
v_gene: TRBV2
j_gene: TRBJ1-6
CDR3aa: CASSEASGRSPLHF
CDR3nt: TGTGCCAGCAGTGAAGCTTCAGGGCGTTCACCCCTCCACTTT

abundance: few
d_gene: NA
v_gene: TRBV30
j_gene: TRBJ2-2
CDR3aa: CACSRAGELFF
CDR3nt: TGTGCCTGTTCCAGGGCCGGGGAGCTGTTTTTT

abundance: NA
d_gene: NA
v_gene: TRBV14
j_gene: TRBJ1-1
CDR3aa: CASSQGGRTEAFF
CDR3nt: TGTGCCAGCAGCCAGGGAGGTCGCACTGAAGCTTTCTTT

abundance: NA
d_gene: NA
v_gene: TRBV2
j_gene: TRBJ2-1
CDR3aa: CASSATTTFNEQFF
CDR3nt: TGTGCCAGCAGCGCAACGACTACATTCAATGAGCAGTTCTTC

abundance: NA
d_gene: NA
v_gene: TRBV4-1
j_gene: TRBJ2-5
CDR3aa: CASSQDLARWETQYF
CDR3nt: TGCGCCAGCAGCCAAGATTTAGCTCGTTGGGAGACCCAGTACTTC

abundance: NA
d_gene: TRBD1
v_gene: TRBV19
j_gene: TRBJ1-1
CDR3aa: CASTQGAGGAFF
CDR3nt: TGTGCCAGTACCCAGGGGGCAGGGGGCGCTTTCTTT

abundance: NA
d_gene: TRBD1
v_gene: TRBV9
j_gene: TRBJ2-7
CDR3aa: CASSVGGQGYEQYF
CDR3nt: TGTGCCAGCAGCGTAGGGGGACAGGGGTACGAGCAGTACTTC

abundance: once
d_gene: NA
v_gene: TRBV11-2
j_gene: TRBJ1-1
CDR3aa: CASSFRQGGTVNTEAFF
CDR3nt: TGTGCCAGCAGCTTCAGGCAGGGCGGGACCGTCAACACTGAAGCTTTCTTT

abundance: NA
d_gene: NA
v_gene: TRBV9
j_gene: TRBJ1-4
CDR3aa: CASSVEGVGEKLFF
CDR3nt: TGTGCCAGCAGCGTAGAAGGAGTGGGTGAAAAACTGTTTTTT

abundance: NA
d_gene: TRBD1
v_gene: TRBV12-3/TRBV12-4
j_gene: TRBJ1-1
CDR3aa: CASSGQGITEAFF
CDR3nt: TGTGCCAGCAGTGGACAGGGGATCACTGAAGCTTTCTTT

abundance: once
d_gene: NA
v_gene: TRBV23-1
j_gene: TRBJ2-1
CDR3aa: CASSQSRQDLSSYNEQFF
CDR3nt: TGCGCCAGCAGTCAATCTCGGCAGGACTTAAGCTCCTACAATGAGCAGTTCTTC

abundance: NA
d_gene: NA
v_gene: TRBV21-1
j_gene: TRBJ2-1
CDR3aa: CASSKRTNYNEQFF
CDR3nt: TGTGCCAGCAGCAAGAGGACTAATTACAATGAGCAGTTCTTC

abundance: NA
d_gene: TRBD2
v_gene: TRBV5-5
j_gene: TRBJ2-1
CDR3aa: CASSWVAGGPVNEQFF
CDR3nt: TGTGCCAGCAGCTGGGTAGCGGGGGGGCCGGTCAATGAGCAGTTCTTC

abundance: NA
d_gene: TRBD1
v_gene: TRBV6-5
j_gene: TRBJ2-5
CDR3aa: CATTGTGGQETQYF
CDR3nt: TGTGCCACCACCGGGACAGGGGGACAAGAGACCCAGTACTTC

abundance: NA
d_gene: NA
v_gene: TRBV5-1
j_gene: TRBJ2-3
CDR3aa: CASSLQVGGDTQYF
CDR3nt: TGCGCCAGCAGCTTACAGGTCGGGGGAGATACGCAGTATTTT

abundance: once
d_gene: NA
v_gene: TRBV5-5
j_gene: TRBJ2-2
CDR3aa: CASSLALASTGELFF
CDR3nt: TGTGCCAGCAGCTTGGCTCTAGCGAGCACCGGGGAGCTGTTTTTT

abundance: NA
d_gene: NA
v_gene: TRBV6-2/TRBV6-3
j_gene: TRBJ1-1
CDR3aa: CASSYGGRGTEAFF
CDR3nt: TGTGCCAGCAGTTACGGCGGGCGAGGTACTGAAGCTTTCTTT

abundance: NA
d_gene: NA
v_gene: TRBV7-6
j_gene: TRBJ1-3
CDR3aa: CASSSGNSGNTIYF
CDR3nt: TGTGCCAGCAGCTCCGGGAACTCTGGAAACACCATATATTTT

abundance: NA
d_gene: NA
v_gene: TRBV20-1
j_gene: TRBJ2-1
CDR3aa: CSARYAGDLFF
CDR3nt: TGCAGTGCTAGATATGCAGGGGATCTGTTCTTC

abundance: NA
d_gene: NA
v_gene: TRBV5-1
j_gene: TRBJ2-7
CDR3aa: CASSYIGQTYEQYF
CDR3nt: TGCGCCAGCAGCTATATAGGACAGACCTACGAGCAGTACTTC

abundance: once
d_gene: NA
v_gene: TRBV6-5
j_gene: TRBJ1-2
CDR3aa: CASSHDSPHYGYTF
CDR3nt: TGTGCCAGCAGCCATGACTCCCCTCACTATGGCTACACCTTC

abundance: NA
d_gene: TRBD1
v_gene: TRBV6-4
j_gene: TRBJ2-5
CDR3aa: CASSDPGQGAETQYF
CDR3nt: TGTGCCAGCAGTGATCCGGGACAGGGGGCAGAGACCCAGTACTTC

abundance: NA
d_gene: NA
v_gene: TRBV19
j_gene: TRBJ2-2
CDR3aa: CASSIMTIRSGELFF
CDR3nt: TGTGCCAGTAGTATTATGACTATTAGGTCCGGGGAGCTGTTTTTT

abundance: NA
d_gene: NA
v_gene: TRBV4-1
j_gene: TRBJ1-1
CDR3aa: CASSQDSTEAFF
CDR3nt: TGCGCCAGCAGCCAAGATAGCACTGAAGCTTTCTTT